These 7 T cell receptor beta chains share one sample of origin, sequenced in a study of tumor-infiltrating lymphocytes in oesophageal squamous cell carcinoma listed by TCRdb under 2016. Library prep was done by PCR. For sequencing, an Illumina HiSeq 2000 was employed. Starting from the raw public reads, TCRdb applied fastp trimming at Q25, assembled clones with MiXCR and retained in-frame beta chains. Rows with one shared CDR3 protein collapse into an entry with the most common genes and DNA. This sample comprises 9,000 or so distinct CDR3 sequences, 60% to 75% of them detected only once. The ten largest make up roughly 36% of the sample. Sequenced material: esophageal tumor tissue. The receptors derive from a female donor with esophageal squamous cell carcinoma.

This chain connects TRBV12-3 or TRBV12-4 to TRBJ2-7, with D possibly called TRBD1 or TRBD2 (5 bases each). The last part of the DNA fits TRBJ2-1 better; the J call may be wrong. The CDR3 extends over 14 amino acids. CDR3 region: CASSLMGPINEQFF. DNA of the CDR3: TGTGCCAGCAGTTTAATGGGACCTATCAATGAGCAGTTCTTC.

The DNA for the CDR3 is TGTGCCAGCAGCTTTCCATCTAGCACAGATACGCAGTATTTT. Residues: CASSFPSSTDTQYF. The V and J genes are TRBV7-6 and TRBJ2-3; D ambiguous. CDR1 is SGHVS and CDR2 is FNYEAQ in the germline V gene. The CDR3 is 14 amino acids. V dropped 3 bases and J dropped 0 bases, with 7 bases sitting between them.

This clonotype was observed at least ten times. CDR3 residues: CASSYKAANYGYTF. The CDR3 nucleotides are TGTGCCAGCAGTTACAAGGCAGCCAACTATGGCTACACCTTC. The V and J genes are TRBV6-6 and TRBJ1-2; unclear D gene. The germline V gene has CDR1 MNHNY and CDR2 SVGAGI (reference sequence). The CDR3 is 14 residues long. V lost 2 bases to trimming and J lost 2 bases, with 9 bases between them.

This clonotype has just a few counts. The chain combines TRBV7-6 with TRBJ2-5, with D tentatively TRBD1 or TRBD2 (5 bases each). Trimming left V 6 bases short and J 5 bases short, with 22 bases between. The CDR3 is made up of 16 amino acids. Germline loops: CDR1 SGHVS, CDR2 FNYEAQ. The CDR3 here is CASRKRGSDVGETQYF. In nucleotides, the CDR3 is TGTGCCAGCAGGAAGAGGGGCTCCGACGTTGGGGAGACCCAGTACTTC.

The gene calls are TRBV7-3 and TRBJ2-3, with 9 positions matching TRBD2. Germline CDR1 is SGHTA and CDR2 is FQGTGA. J lost 3 bases, V lost 3 bases, and 4 bases had no gene match. CDR3 length: 15 residues. CDR3 DNA: TGTGCCAGCAGCTTGGGTAGCGGGAGTACAGATACGCAGTATTTT. Translating gives CASSLGSGSTDTQYF.

In this sample, this clonotype turned up once. This chain links TRBV7-6 with TRBJ2-1; D possibly corresponds to TRBD1 (6 bases). Judging by the DNA end, TRBJ2-7 fits better; the J call may be wrong. Germline V gene sequence: CDR1 SGHVS, CDR2 FNYEAQ. The CDR3 contains 12 residues. The CDR3 here is CASSPRGYEQYF. CDR3 in DNA: TGTGCCAGCAGCCCCAGGGGCTACGAGCAGTACTTC.

The V gene is TRBV11-2, the J gene TRBJ2-2; no clear D gene. Trimming cost V 1 base and J 4 bases, with 10 bases left between them. Germline V gene lookup returns CDR1 SGHAT and CDR2 FQNNGV. CDR3 length: 15 residues. The CDR3 loop is CASSLATDFTGELFF. DNA for the CDR3: TGTGCCAGCAGCTTAGCAACCGATTTCACCGGGGAGCTGTTTTTT.